This T cell receptor beta chain was documented in a study of cytomegalovirus exposure and HLA in healthy donors. This clone was detected a few times. The primer mix had 60 Vbeta and 13 Jbeta primers. TCRdb keeps only in-frame clones here, not all; method: immunoSEQ multiplex PCR. The sample holds roughly 150,000 clones, about 71% seen once. Trimming removed 1 base from V and 1 base from J, with 10 bases in between. CDR3 length: 15 amino acids. Looked up from germline, CDR1 is SEHNR and CDR2 is FQNEAQ (reference sequence). The sample taken for sequencing was PBMCs. This chain links TRBV7-9 with TRBJ1-1; D gene ambiguous. This sequence originates from a woman in her fifties or sixties in good health and CMV-seropositive. The DNA of the CDR3 is TGTGCCAGCAGCTTAGATATGAGTTGGAACACTGAAGCTTTCTTT. Protein sequence: CASSLDMSWNTEAFF.